Below are 18 T cell receptor beta chains sequenced from a single sample in a study of blood T cell repertoires in COVID-19. This table comes from immunoSEQ multiplex PCR, and its TCRdb copy is limited to in-frame clones, with some not included. The table has a few hundred thousand clones, around 92% seen once; the top ten hold about 1.7%. The sample consisted of peripheral blood. The receptors here all came from a woman aged 25 to 45 with COVID-19, enrolled during active disease.

The chain carries TRBV7-2 and TRBJ2-5; TRBD2 matches at 11 bases. Trimming cost V 0 bases and J 2 bases; bases outside gene matches: 8. CDR3 length: 18 residues. In germline, CDR1 is SGHTA, CDR2 FQGNSA. The CDR3 sequence is CASSLAPGTSGGQETQYF. The CDR3 nucleotides read TGTGCCAGCAGCTTAGCGCCGGGTACTAGCGGGGGACAAGAGACCCAGTACTTC.

This clone was seen only once. The CDR3 loop reads CASSFGLITGTGELFF. Written as DNA, the CDR3 is TGTGCCAGCAGCTTCGGGTTGATAACCGGGACCGGGGAGCTGTTTTTT. This chain joins TRBV11-3 and TRBJ2-2; D uncertain. The CDR3 consists of 16 residues. The germline V and J ends were trimmed by 3 bases and 5 bases, with 16 bases remaining between them. From germline, CDR1 is SGHNT and CDR2 YENEEA.

This clone was seen a handful of times. Additional DNA sequences in this sample encode the identical CDR3. The chain is built from TRBV2 and TRBJ1-1; a possible D gene is TRBD1 (5 bases). The CDR3 length is 13 residues. Germline CDR1 SNHLY, CDR2 FYNNEI. V lost 5 bases to trimming and J lost 5 bases, with 12 bases between them. This CDR3 reads CASSPPGGTEAFF. DNA of the CDR3: TGTGCCAGCAGTCCCCCGGGGGGAACTGAAGCTTTCTTT.

CDR3 in DNA: TGCGCCAGCAGCTTAGGACAGGGGATGTACACTGAAGCTTTCTTT. This gives the protein CASSLGQGMYTEAFF. The chain couples TRBV5-1 to TRBJ1-1, with 9 bases aligning to TRBD1. V lost 2 bases and J lost 3; bases outside the gene matches: 5. CDR3 length equals 15 residues. The germline V gene has CDR1 SGHRS and CDR2 YFSETQ.

The chain has TRBV3-1 (or the pseudogene TRBV3-2) and TRBJ1-1; the D is unclear. The germline V and J ends were trimmed by 0 bases and 3 bases, with 8 bases remaining between them. This CDR3 contains 14 residues. CDR1 is LGHDT and CDR2 is YNNKEL in the germline V gene (reference sequence). CDR3 in amino acids: CASSQEGGYTEAFF. The CDR3 nucleotides read TGTGCCAGCAGCCAAGAAGGAGGTTACACTGAAGCTTTCTTT.

V usage is TRBV14 and J usage is TRBJ2-3; TRBD2 agrees at 9 bases. V trimming: 3 bases; J trimming: 2 bases; junction bases outside the gene matches: 3. CDR3 size: 15 residues. Germline lookup yields CDR1 SGHDN and CDR2 FVKESK. CDR3 loop: CASSHAGGFTDTQYF. The CDR3 DNA follows: TGTGCCAGCAGCCACGCGGGGGGGTTCACAGATACGCAGTATTTT.

This clone turned up a few times. This chain joins TRBV4-1 and TRBJ1-5; D is unclear. V lost 5 bases and J lost 7, with 12 bases in between. This CDR3 spans 13 amino acids. Germline values: CDR1 MGHRA, CDR2 YSYEKL. CDR3 in DNA: TGCGCCAGCAGCATCAGTATTAAACAGCCCCAGCATTTT. Its translation is CASSISIKQPQHF.

The chain uses TRBV6-5 and TRBJ2-5; perhaps TRBD2 as D (6 bases). The ends were cut back, 2 bases at V and 4 bases at J, with 8 bases in the middle. Per germline, CDR1 MNHEY and CDR2 SVGAGI. The CDR3 has 13 amino acids. CDR3 protein: CASSYEAGETQYF. The DNA for the CDR3 is TGTGCCAGCAGTTACGAAGCGGGAGAGACCCAGTACTTC.

The CDR3: CASSPLSTESPLHF. The DNA of the CDR3 is TGTGCCAGCTCACCCCTGTCGACGGAGTCACCCCTCCACTTT. V usage is TRBV18 and J usage is TRBJ1-6; no clear D gene. The CDR3 extends over 14 amino acids. Germline loops: CDR1 KGHSH, CDR2 LQKENI. The V end was cut by 3 bases, the J end by 10 bases, with 13 bases between.

This clone was counted between two and nine times. V usage is TRBV7-9 and J usage is TRBJ1-3; possibly TRBD1 for D (5 bases). Trimming stripped 5 bases from V and 3 bases from J, with 8 bases between. Looked up from germline, CDR1 is SEHNR and CDR2 is FQNEAQ (reference sequence). CDR3 length: 13 amino acids. The chain's CDR3 is CASSQGFGNTIYF. CDR3 DNA sequence: TGTGCCAGCAGCCAGGGATTTGGAAACACCATATATTTT.

The chain joins TRBV7-2 to TRBJ2-3; 7 bases match TRBD1. The J segment lost 6 bases and the V segment lost 5 bases, leaving 5 bases of the junction unmatched. This CDR3 has 13 residues. Per the germline V gene, CDR1 is SGHTA and CDR2 is FQGNSA. CDR3 protein: CASSIQGDDTQYF. CDR3 DNA sequence: TGTGCCAGCAGCATTCAGGGGGATGATACGCAGTATTTT.

The chain joins TRBV5-1 to TRBJ1-1; 9 nucleotides agree with TRBD1. V dropped 4 bases and J dropped 1; count of bases not matched to a gene: 14. Germline V CDR1 and CDR2: SGHRS, YFSETQ. This CDR3 region has 18 residues. CDR3 residues: CASSAGTGSQVGNTEAFF. For the CDR3, the DNA is TGCGCCAGCAGCGCCGGGACAGGGTCGCAGGTGGGGAACACTGAAGCTTTCTTT.

This chain joins TRBV11-2 and TRBJ1-4; the match to TRBD1 covers 9 bases. Germline loops: CDR1 SGHAT, CDR2 FQNNGV. The CDR3 loop spans 14 amino acids. The J segment lost 8 bases and the V segment lost 5 bases, leaving 6 bases of the junction unmatched. CDR3 amino acids: CASSRGQGREKLFF. DNA of the CDR3: TGTGCCAGCAGCCGGGGACAGGGCCGGGAAAAACTGTTTTTT.

This clone was seen only once. The V call is TRBV7-2, the J call TRBJ1-1; possibly TRBD1 for D (5 bases). Germline lookup yields CDR1 SGHTA and CDR2 FQGNSA. The CDR3 is made up of 14 amino acids. Trimming took 3 bases from V and 1 from J, leaving 9 bases between them. DNA for the CDR3: TGTGCCAGCAGCTTTGGTAGGGGGAACACTGAAGCTTTCTTT. Translating it yields CASSFGRGNTEAFF.

The chain has TRBV6-1 and TRBJ2-7; possible D gene TRBD2, 6 bases. Germline V gene sequence: CDR1 MNHNS, CDR2 SASEGT. This CDR3 comprises 15 residues. Trimming cost V 2 bases and J 3 bases, with 14 bases left between them. The CDR3, as DNA: TGTGCCAGCAGTGAACCCCACCTCGGGGGCTACGAGCAGTACTTC. Protein product: CASSEPHLGGYEQYF.

The chain links TRBV10-3 to TRBJ2-2; D perhaps matches TRBD2 (6 bases). Trimming took 3 bases from V and 1 from J, leaving 6 bases between them. Germline V gene lookup returns CDR1 ENHRY and CDR2 SYGVKD. The CDR3 is made up of 14 amino acids. The CDR3 nucleotides are TGTGCCATCAGTGACGGGGGGAACACCGGGGAGCTGTTTTTT. Translation gives CAISDGGNTGELFF.

V is TRBV19 and J is TRBJ2-5; perhaps TRBD2 as D (6 bases). Germline-derived CDR1 and CDR2 are LNHDA and SQIVND (reference sequence). The CDR3 sequence is 15 residues long. The V end was cut by 6 bases, the J end by 0 bases, with 14 bases between. The CDR3 nucleotides are TGTGCCAGTAGCCCACGGGCGGGGTACCAAGAGACCCAGTACTTC. It translates to CASSPRAGYQETQYF.

The chain uses TRBV18 and TRBJ1-1; D unresolved. V shed 2 bases and J shed 6 bases, with 10 bases lying between them. Germline V gene lookup returns CDR1 KGHSH and CDR2 LQKENI. This CDR3 has 13 amino acids. CDR3 protein: CASSPDREAEAFF. CDR3 bases: TGTGCCAGCTCACCAGATCGAGAGGCTGAAGCTTTCTTT. Drawing the rest from reference TRBV18 and TRBJ1-1, the complete variable domain is NAGVMQNPRHLVRRRGQEARLRCSPMKGHSHVYWYRQLPEEGLKFMVYLQKENIIDESGMPKERFSAEFPKEGPSILRIQQVVRGDSAAYFCASSPDREAEAFFGQGTRLTVV.